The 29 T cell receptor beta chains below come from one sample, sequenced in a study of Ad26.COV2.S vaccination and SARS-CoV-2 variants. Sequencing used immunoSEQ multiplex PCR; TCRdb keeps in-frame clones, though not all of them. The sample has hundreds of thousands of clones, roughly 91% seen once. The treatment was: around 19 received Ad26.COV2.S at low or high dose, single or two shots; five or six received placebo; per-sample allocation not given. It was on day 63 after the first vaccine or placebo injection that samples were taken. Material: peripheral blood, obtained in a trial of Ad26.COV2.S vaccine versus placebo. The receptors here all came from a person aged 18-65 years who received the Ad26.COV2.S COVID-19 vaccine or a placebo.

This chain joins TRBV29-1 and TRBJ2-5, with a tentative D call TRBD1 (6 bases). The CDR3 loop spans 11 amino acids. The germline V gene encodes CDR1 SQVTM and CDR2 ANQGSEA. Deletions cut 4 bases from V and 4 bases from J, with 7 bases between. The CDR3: CSVARGETQYF. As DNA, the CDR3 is TGCAGCGTTGCCAGGGGAGAGACCCAGTACTTC.

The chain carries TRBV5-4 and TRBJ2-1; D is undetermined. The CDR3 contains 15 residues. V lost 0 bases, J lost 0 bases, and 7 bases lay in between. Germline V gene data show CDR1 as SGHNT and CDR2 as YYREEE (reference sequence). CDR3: CASSLVGSSYNEQFF. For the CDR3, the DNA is TGTGCCAGCAGCTTGGTGGGGTCCTCCTACAATGAGCAGTTCTTC.

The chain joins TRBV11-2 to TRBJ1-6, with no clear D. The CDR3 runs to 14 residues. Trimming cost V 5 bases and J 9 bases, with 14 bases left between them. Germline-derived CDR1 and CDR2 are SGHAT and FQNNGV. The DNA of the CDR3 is TGTGCCAGCAGCCCCCGGGAGGGATTTTCACCCCTCCACTTT. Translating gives CASSPREGFSPLHF.

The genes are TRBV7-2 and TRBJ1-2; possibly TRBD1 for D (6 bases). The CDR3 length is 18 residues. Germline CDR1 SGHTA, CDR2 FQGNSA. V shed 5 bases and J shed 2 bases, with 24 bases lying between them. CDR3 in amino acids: CASSLGYGGRPPNYGYTF. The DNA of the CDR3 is TGTGCCAGCAGCCTAGGTTACGGGGGGCGGCCCCCGAACTATGGCTACACCTTC.

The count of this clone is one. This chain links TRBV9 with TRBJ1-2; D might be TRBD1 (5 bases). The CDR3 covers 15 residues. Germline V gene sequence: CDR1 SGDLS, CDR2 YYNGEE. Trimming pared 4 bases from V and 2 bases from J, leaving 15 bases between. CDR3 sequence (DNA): TGTGCCAGCAGCCTACGCAACTGGGGCAACTATGGCTACACCTTC. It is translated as CASSLRNWGNYGYTF.

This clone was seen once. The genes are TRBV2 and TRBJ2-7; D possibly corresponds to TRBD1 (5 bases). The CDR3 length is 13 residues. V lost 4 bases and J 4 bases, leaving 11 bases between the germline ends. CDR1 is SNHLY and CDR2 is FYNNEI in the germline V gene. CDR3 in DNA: TGTGCCAGCAGTGGTGTGCAGGGTTACGAGCAGTACTTC. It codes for CASSGVQGYEQYF. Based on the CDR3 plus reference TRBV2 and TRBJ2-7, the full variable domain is EPEVTQTPSHQVTQMGQEVILRCVPISNHLYFYWYRQILGQKVEFLVSFYNNEISEKSEIFDDQFSVERPDGSNFTLKIRSTKLEDSAMYFCASSGVQGYEQYFGPGTRLTVT.

The CDR3 DNA reads TGCGCCAGCAGCTTGTCGCAGGCTAGCTCCTACAATGAGCAGTTCTTC. It yields the protein CASSLSQASSYNEQFF. This chain joins TRBV5-1 and TRBJ2-1; D gene uncertain. Trimming removed 1 base from V and 0 bases from J, with 11 bases in between. Germline values: CDR1 SGHRS, CDR2 YFSETQ. This CDR3 is built from 16 residues.

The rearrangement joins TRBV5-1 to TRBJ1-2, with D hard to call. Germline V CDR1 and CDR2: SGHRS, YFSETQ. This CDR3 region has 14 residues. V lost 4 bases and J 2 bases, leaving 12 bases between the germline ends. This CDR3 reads CASSPTTQNYGYTF. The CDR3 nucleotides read TGCGCCAGCAGCCCTACCACTCAGAACTATGGCTACACCTTC.

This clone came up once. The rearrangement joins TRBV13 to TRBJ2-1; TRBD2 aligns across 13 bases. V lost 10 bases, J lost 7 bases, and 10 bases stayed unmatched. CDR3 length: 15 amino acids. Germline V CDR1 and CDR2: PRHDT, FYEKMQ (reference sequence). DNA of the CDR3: TGTGCCACCAGACTAGCGGGAGGCCCTAGAAATGAGCAGTTCTTC. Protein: CATRLAGGPRNEQFF.

The CDR3 DNA is TGTGCCAGCAGTTCTCCCATGTCGAGCGAGGGGGCGATCGAGCAGTTCTTC. The encoded protein is CASSSPMSSEGAIEQFF. The chain has TRBV28 and TRBJ2-1, with 7 bases that match TRBD1. With V trimmed by 4 bases and J by 10 bases, 19 bases remained unmatched. The CDR3 sequence is 17 residues long. Germline assignment: CDR1 MDHEN and CDR2 SYDVKM.

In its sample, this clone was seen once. The CDR3 region has the DNA TGTGCCAGCAGTTTACGGTTTCAGCCCCAGCATTTT. Translating gives CASSLRFQPQHF. This sequence joins TRBV28 and TRBJ1-5, with D hard to call. V was trimmed by 2 bases and J by 6 bases, leaving 5 bases between them. The germline gives CDR1 MDHEN, CDR2 SYDVKM. CDR3 size: 12 residues.

The CDR3 spells CASRTGGGRYNEQFF. As DNA, the CDR3 is TGTGCCAGTAGGACTGGCGGGGGGCGATACAATGAGCAGTTCTTC. V usage is TRBV19 and J usage is TRBJ2-1, with 8 bases aligning to TRBD2. The junction had 8 bases not matched to a gene; V was cut back by 6 bases and J by 4 bases. In germline, CDR1 is LNHDA, CDR2 SQIVND (reference sequence). There are 15 residues in the CDR3. The variable domain in full, completed from reference TRBV19 and TRBJ2-1, reads DGGITQSPKYLFRKEGQNVTLSCEQNLNHDAMYWYRQDPGQGLRLIYYSQIVNDFQKGDIAEGYSVSREKKESFPLTVTSAQKNPTAFYLCASRTGGGRYNEQFFGPGTRLTVL.

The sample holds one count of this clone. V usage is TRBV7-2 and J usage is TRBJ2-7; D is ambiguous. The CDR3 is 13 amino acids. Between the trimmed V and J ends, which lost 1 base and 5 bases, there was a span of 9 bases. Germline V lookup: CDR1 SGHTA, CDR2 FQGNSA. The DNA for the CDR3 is TGTGCCAGCAGCTTAGGCAGAGCAAACGAGCAGTACTTC. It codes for CASSLGRANEQYF.

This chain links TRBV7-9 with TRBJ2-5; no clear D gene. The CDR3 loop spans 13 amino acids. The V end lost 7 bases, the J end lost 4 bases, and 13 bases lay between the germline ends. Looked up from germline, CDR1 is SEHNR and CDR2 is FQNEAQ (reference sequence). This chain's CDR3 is CASNGGVLETQYF. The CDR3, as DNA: TGTGCCAGCAATGGTGGCGTCTTAGAGACCCAGTACTTC.

Here the CDR3 reads CASSQIQGTGELFF. The CDR3 DNA follows: TGCGCCAGCAGCCAAATCCAGGGAACCGGGGAGCTGTTTTTT. The genes are TRBV4-1 and TRBJ2-2; tentatively, D is TRBD1 (5 bases). CDR3 length: 14 amino acids. Germline values: CDR1 MGHRA, CDR2 YSYEKL. With 2 bases removed from V and 5 bases from J, the gap between germline ends came to 9 bases.

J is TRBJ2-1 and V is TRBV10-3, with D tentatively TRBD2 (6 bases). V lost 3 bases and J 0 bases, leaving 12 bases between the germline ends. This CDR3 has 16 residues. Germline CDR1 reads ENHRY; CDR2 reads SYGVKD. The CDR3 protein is CAISESRGLSYNEQFF. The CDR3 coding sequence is TGTGCCATCAGTGAATCGCGGGGCCTCTCCTACAATGAGCAGTTCTTC.

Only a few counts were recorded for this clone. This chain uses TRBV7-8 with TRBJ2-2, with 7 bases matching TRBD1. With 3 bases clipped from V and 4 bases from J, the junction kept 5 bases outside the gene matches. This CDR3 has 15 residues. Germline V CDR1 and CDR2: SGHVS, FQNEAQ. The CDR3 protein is CASSFGTVPTGELFF. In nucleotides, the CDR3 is TGTGCCAGCAGCTTTGGGACAGTCCCCACCGGGGAGCTGTTTTTT.

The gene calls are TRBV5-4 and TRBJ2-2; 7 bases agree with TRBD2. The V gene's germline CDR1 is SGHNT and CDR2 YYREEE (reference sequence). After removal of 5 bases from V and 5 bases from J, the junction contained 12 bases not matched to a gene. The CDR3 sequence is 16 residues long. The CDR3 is CASRDLPGGGTGELFF. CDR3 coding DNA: TGTGCCAGCAGAGACCTCCCGGGGGGTGGAACCGGGGAGCTGTTTTTT. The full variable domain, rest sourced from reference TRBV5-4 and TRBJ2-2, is ETGVTQSPTHLIKTRGQQVTLRCSSQSGHNTVSWYQQALGQGPQFIFQYYREEENGRGNFPPRFSGLQFPNYSSELNVNALELDDSALYLCASRDLPGGGTGELFFGEGSRLTVL.

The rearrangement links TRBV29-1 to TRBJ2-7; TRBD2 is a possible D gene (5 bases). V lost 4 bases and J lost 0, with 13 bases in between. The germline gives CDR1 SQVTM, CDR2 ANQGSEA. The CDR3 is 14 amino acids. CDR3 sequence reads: CSVVGPGSSYEQYF. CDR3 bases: TGCAGCGTTGTTGGCCCTGGGAGCTCCTACGAGCAGTACTTC.

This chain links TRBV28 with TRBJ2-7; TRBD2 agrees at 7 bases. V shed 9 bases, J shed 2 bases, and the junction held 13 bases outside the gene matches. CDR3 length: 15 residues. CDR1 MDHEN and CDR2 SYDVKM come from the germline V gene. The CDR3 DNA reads TGTGCCAGTTGGGAGAGAGGGAGGGCCCCCTACGAGCAGTACTTC. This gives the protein CASWERGRAPYEQYF.

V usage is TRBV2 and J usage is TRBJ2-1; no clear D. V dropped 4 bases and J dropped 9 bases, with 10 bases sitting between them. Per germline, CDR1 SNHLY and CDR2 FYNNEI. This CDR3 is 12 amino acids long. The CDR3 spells CASSVRGGEQFF. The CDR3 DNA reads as TGTGCCAGCAGTGTCCGTGGCGGTGAGCAGTTCTTC.

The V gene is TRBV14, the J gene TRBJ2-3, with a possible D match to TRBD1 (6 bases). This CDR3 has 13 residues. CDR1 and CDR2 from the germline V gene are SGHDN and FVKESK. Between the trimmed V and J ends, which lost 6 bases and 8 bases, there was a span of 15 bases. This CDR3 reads CASRRLTGSTQYF. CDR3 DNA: TGTGCCAGCAGACGCCTTACAGGGAGTACGCAGTATTTT.

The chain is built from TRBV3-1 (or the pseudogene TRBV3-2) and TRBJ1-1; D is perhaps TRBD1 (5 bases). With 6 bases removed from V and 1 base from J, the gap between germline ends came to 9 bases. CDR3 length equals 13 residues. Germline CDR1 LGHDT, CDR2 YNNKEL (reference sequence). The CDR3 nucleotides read TGTGCCAGCAGTCGAGACAGGAACACTGAAGCTTTCTTT. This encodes CASSRDRNTEAFF.

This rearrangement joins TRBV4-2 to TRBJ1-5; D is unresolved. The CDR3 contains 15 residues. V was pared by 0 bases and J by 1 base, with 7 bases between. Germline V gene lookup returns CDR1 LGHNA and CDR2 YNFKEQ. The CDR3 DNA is TGTGCCAGCAGCCAAGAAGAAGGGAGCAATCAGCCCCAGCATTTT. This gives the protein CASSQEEGSNQPQHF.

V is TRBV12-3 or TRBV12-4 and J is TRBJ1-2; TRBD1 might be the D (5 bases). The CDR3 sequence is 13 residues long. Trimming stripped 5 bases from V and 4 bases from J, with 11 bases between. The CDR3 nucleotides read TGTGCCAGCAGTGGGGGACGACGCTATGGCTACACCTTC. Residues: CASSGGRRYGYTF.

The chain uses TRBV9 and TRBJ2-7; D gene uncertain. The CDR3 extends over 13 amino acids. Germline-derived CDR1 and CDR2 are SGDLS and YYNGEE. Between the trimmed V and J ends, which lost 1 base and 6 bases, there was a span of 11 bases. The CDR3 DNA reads TGTGCCAGCAGCGTATCTTGGATGTCCGAGCAGTACTTC. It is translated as CASSVSWMSEQYF. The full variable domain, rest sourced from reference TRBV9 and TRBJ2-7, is DSGVTQTPKHLITATGQRVTLRCSPRSGDLSVYWYQQSLDQGLQFLIQYYNGEERAKGNILERFSAQQFPDLHSELNLSSLELGDSALYFCASSVSWMSEQYFGPGTRLTVT.

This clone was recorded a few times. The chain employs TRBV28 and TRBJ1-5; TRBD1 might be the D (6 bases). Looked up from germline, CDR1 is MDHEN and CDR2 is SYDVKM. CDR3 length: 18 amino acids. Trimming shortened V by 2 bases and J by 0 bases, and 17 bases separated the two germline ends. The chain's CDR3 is CASSLTFRGGYSNQPQHF. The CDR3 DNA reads TGTGCCAGCAGTTTAACGTTCCGAGGGGGTTATAGCAATCAGCCCCAGCATTTT.

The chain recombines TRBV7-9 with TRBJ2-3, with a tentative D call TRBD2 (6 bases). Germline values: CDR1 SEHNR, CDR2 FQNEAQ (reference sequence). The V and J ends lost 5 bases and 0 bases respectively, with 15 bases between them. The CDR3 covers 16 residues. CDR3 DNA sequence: TGTGCCAGCAGCACCTGGGACTTCTCTAGCACAGATACGCAGTATTTT. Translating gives CASSTWDFSSTDTQYF.

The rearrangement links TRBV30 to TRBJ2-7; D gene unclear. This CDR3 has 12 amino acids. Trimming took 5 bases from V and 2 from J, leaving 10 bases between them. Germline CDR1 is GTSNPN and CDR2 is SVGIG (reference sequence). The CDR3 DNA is TGTGCCTGGGGTGAGGTAACCTACGAGCAGTACTTC. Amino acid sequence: CAWGEVTYEQYF. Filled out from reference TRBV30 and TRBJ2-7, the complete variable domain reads SQTIHQWPATLVQPVGSPLSLECTVEGTSNPNLYWYRQAAGRGLQLLFYSVGIGQISSEVPQNLSASRPQDRQFILSSKKLLLSDSGFYLCAWGEVTYEQYFGPGTRLTVT.